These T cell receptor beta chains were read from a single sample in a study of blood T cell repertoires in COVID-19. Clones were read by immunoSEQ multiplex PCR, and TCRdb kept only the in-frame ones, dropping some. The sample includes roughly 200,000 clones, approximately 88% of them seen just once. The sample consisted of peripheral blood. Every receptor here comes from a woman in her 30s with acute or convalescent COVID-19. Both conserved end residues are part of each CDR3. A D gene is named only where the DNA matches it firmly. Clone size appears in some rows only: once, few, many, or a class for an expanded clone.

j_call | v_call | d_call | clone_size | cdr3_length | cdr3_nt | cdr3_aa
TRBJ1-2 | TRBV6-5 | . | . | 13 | TGTGCCAGCTGGAAAAAAGACAGGAGCCCCTACACCTTC | CASWKKDRSPYTF
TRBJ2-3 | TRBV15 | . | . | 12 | TGTGCCACCAGCAGAGTCCGGGATACGCAGTATTTT | CATSRVRDTQYF
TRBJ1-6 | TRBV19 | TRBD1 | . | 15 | TGTGCCAGTAGTCCCCGGGACAGGGATAATTCACCCCTCCACTTT | CASSPRDRDNSPLHF
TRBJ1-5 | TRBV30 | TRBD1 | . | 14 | TGTGCCTGGAGTTACGGGACAGGGGGTCAGCCCCAGCATTTT | CAWSYGTGGQPQHF
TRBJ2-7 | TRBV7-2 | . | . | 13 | TGTGCCAGCAGCTTTTACCGGGACTCCGAGCAGTACTTC | CASSFYRDSEQYF
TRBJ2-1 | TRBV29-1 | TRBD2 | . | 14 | TGCAGCGTCCAGCGGGGGGGGGCCTACAATGAGCAGTTCTTC | CSVQRGGAYNEQFF
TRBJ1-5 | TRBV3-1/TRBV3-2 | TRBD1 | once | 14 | TGTGCCAGCAGCAACCGGGACAGGGATCAGCCCCAGCATTTT | CASSNRDRDQPQHF
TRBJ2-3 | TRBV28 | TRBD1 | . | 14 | TGTGCCAGCAGCCAGGGGGCCTTCACAGATACGCAGTATTTT | CASSQGAFTDTQYF
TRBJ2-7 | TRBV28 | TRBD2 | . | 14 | TGTGCCAGCAGAACTAGCGGGAGTTTCTACGAGCAGTACTTC | CASRTSGSFYEQYF
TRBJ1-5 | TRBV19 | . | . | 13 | TGTGCCAGTAGTACAGGGCTCTATCAGCCCCAGCATTTT | CASSTGLYQPQHF
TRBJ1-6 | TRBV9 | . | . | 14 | TGTGCCAGCAGCGTTACAGGGACCGATTCACCCCTCCACTTT | CASSVTGTDSPLHF
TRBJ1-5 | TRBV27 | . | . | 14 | TGTGCCAGCAGTTTTATCCAGGGAAATCAGCCCCAGCATTTT | CASSFIQGNQPQHF
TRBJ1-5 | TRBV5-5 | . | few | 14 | TGTGCCAGCAGCTTGGTAGGGGGCAATCAGCCCCAGCATTTT | CASSLVGGNQPQHF
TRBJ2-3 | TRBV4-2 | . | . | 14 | TGTGCCAGCAGCCAAGATCACTATTCTTATACGCAGTATTTT | CASSQDHYSYTQYF
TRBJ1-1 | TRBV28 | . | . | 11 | TGTGCCAGCAGTTTCCTTCAGGGAGCTTTCTTT | CASSFLQGAFF
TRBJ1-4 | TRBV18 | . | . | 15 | TGTGCCAGCTCACCACTTGCAGGGGCTAAAGAAAAACTGTTTTTT | CASSPLAGAKEKLFF
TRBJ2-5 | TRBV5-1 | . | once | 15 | TGCGCCAGCAGCTTGGAGACGGGGGACCAAGAGACCCAGTACTTC | CASSLETGDQETQYF
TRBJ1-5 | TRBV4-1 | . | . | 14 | TGCGCCAGCAGCCAATACAGGGCCAATCAGCCCCAGCATTTT | CASSQYRANQPQHF
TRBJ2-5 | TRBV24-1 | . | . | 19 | TGTGCCACCAGTGATCCCCCCACCTCGGGACTTACATTAGGAGAGACCCAGTACTTC | CATSDPPTSGLTLGETQYF
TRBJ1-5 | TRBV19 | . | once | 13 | TGTGCCAGTAGCCAGACAGTGAATCAGCCCCAGCATTTT | CASSQTVNQPQHF
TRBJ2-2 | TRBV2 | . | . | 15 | TGTGCCAGCAGAGACAAGACGGGACTGGCCGGGGAGCTGTTTTTT | CASRDKTGLAGELFF
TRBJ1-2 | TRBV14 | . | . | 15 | TGTGCCAGCAGCCAGCGTTTCCGGGACAAAGAAGGCTACACCTTC | CASSQRFRDKEGYTF
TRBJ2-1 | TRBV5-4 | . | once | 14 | TGTGCCAGCAGCTTCCTCCAGCGTATCAATGAGCAGTTCTTC | CASSFLQRINEQFF
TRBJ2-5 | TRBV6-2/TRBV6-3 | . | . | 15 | TGTGCCAGCAGTTACTCGCCGGAGGGGGCGGAGACCCAGTACTTC | CASSYSPEGAETQYF
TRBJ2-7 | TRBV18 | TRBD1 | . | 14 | TGTGCCAGCTCATCTCCAGGGGGCCGCTACGAGCAGTACTTC | CASSSPGGRYEQYF
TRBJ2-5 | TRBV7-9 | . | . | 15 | TGTGCCAGCAGCTTAGTGTCGAGAGTTCGGGAGACCCAGTACTTC | CASSLVSRVRETQYF
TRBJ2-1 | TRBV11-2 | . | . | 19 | TGTGCCAGCAGCTTATGGTCAGGACGCACAATCGGGGGTTACAATGAGCAGTTCTTC | CASSLWSGRTIGGYNEQFF
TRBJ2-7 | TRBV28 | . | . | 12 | TGTGCCAGCAGTTTAACAGTCCGCGAGCAGTACTTC | CASSLTVREQYF
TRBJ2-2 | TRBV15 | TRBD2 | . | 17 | TGTGCCACCAGCATGAGTAGCGGGAGGCTGGGGACCGGGGAGCTGTTTTTT | CATSMSSGRLGTGELFF
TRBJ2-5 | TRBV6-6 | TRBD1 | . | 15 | TGTGCCAGCAGTCGTGACAGGGCCCATTGGGAGACCCAGTACTTC | CASSRDRAHWETQYF
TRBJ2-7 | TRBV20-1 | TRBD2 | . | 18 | TGCAGTGCTAGTAGACTAGCGGGTTCCCAGATGAGGGGAGGCGAGCAGTACTTC | CSASRLAGSQMRGGEQYF
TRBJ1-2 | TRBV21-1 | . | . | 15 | TGTGCCAGCAGACCGGGACAGGGGGGACCGTATGGCTACACCTTC | CASRPGQGGPYGYTF
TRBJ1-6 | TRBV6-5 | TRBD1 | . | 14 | TGTGCCAGTACCCGGGACAGGGGTGGTTCACCCCTCCACTTT | CASTRDRGGSPLHF
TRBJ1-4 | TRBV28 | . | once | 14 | TGTGCCAGCATAGCCGGGACATCGTATGAAAAACTGTTTTTT | CASIAGTSYEKLFF
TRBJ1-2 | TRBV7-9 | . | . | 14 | TGTGCCAGCAGCTTAGCCTCGGGTGTGGGTGGCTACACCTTC | CASSLASGVGGYTF
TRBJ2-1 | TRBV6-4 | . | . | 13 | TGTGCCAGCAGTGACACCACGGAGAGTGAGCAGTTCTTC | CASSDTTESEQFF
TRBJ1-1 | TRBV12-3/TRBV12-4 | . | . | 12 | TGTGCCAGCAGTTTACACACGTCAAGAGCTTTCTTT | CASSLHTSRAFF